Given below is one TCR beta chain in context. Its antigen remains unknown. Using its own MiXCR run on the 5' RACE reads, TCRdb lists one record per CDR3 protein. The sample lists 250,000 to 350,000 distinct CDR3 sequences, 6.5% to 10% occurring once. Per the germline V gene, CDR1 is LGHDT and CDR2 is YNNKEL (reference sequence). V gave up 2 bases and J gave up 5 bases; unmatched junction bases: 9. The CDR3 runs to 16 residues. This sample was included in a study of CD8 T cells in ankylosing spondylitis. General study points: A TCR beta motif made of several highly homologous variants seemed typical of ankylosing spondylitis blood. Clones linked to disease, bearing a CD8+ phenotype, were relatively rare in peripheral blood. A subset of motif variants has previously been described in the synovial fluid and blood of reactive arthritis.

The specimen sequenced was blood, either unsorted or a sorted T cell fraction (not recorded which). The sequence derives from a male donor with ankylosing spondylitis. The J gene is TRBJ2-1, the V gene TRBV3-1; 7 nucleotides match TRBD2. The CDR3, as DNA: TGTGCCAGCAGCCAACAGCGGACTAGGGGCCACAATGAGCAGTTCTTC. It encodes CASSQQRTRGHNEQFF.